Below are 21 T cell receptor beta chains sequenced from a single sample in a study of blood T cell repertoires in COVID-19. Some clones are missing from TCRdb's copy, which holds only in-frame ones; the method was immunoSEQ multiplex PCR. Of about 260,000 clones listed, 70% to 90% are singletons. The sample consisted of peripheral blood. These receptors all stem from a woman aged 45 to 65 with acute or convalescent COVID-19.

This rearrangement joins TRBV5-1 to TRBJ2-7, with TRBD1 matching 9 bases. This CDR3 contains 15 residues. V trimming: 0 bases; J trimming: 2 bases; junction bases outside the gene matches: 3. The germline V gene has CDR1 SGHRS and CDR2 YFSETQ. The CDR3 nucleotides are TGCGCCAGCAGCTTGGAGACAGGGGGAGCCTACGAGCAGTACTTC. As protein: CASSLETGGAYEQYF.

The J gene is TRBJ1-2, the V gene TRBV9, with D tentatively TRBD1 (5 bases). Germline V lookup: CDR1 SGDLS, CDR2 YYNGEE. Trimming shortened V by 3 bases and J by 7 bases, and 10 bases separated the two germline ends. This CDR3 is built from 12 residues. The DNA for the CDR3 is TGTGCCAGCAGCGCGGCAGGGATTGGCTACACCTTC. Residues: CASSAAGIGYTF.

This chain links TRBV28 with TRBJ2-5; maybe TRBD1 (6 bases). V lost 9 bases to trimming and J lost 3 bases, with 20 bases between them. Germline values: CDR1 MDHEN, CDR2 SYDVKM. The CDR3 is 15 residues long. The CDR3 sequence is CASYDRRLLEETQYF. The CDR3, as DNA: TGTGCCAGTTACGACAGGCGGCTATTGGAAGAGACCCAGTACTTC.

The chain is built from TRBV24-1 and TRBJ2-1; a weak D match, TRBD1 (6 bases). The CDR3 is 16 amino acids. Between the trimmed V and J ends, which lost 3 bases and 0 bases, there was a span of 11 bases. Germline V CDR1 and CDR2: KGHDR, SFDVKD. The CDR3 coding sequence is TGTGCCACCAGTGATCCTCAGGGGTCCTCCTACAATGAGCAGTTCTTC. Its translation is CATSDPQGSSYNEQFF.

The chain carries TRBV28 and TRBJ1-4; a weak D match, TRBD1 (6 bases). The CDR3 has 15 amino acids. The V end was cut by 5 bases, the J end by 6 bases, with 16 bases between. Looked up from germline, CDR1 is MDHEN and CDR2 is SYDVKM. CDR3: CASSPGGAVDEKLFF. The CDR3 DNA sequence: TGTGCCAGCAGTCCGGGGGGGGCAGTGGATGAAAAACTGTTTTTT.

V is TRBV11-1 and J is TRBJ2-1; TRBD2 agrees at 11 bases. This CDR3 is built from 15 residues. The junction had 12 bases not matched to a gene; V was cut back by 7 bases and J by 10 bases. Germline CDR1 and CDR2: SGHAT and FQDESV (reference sequence). CDR3 residues: CASTSGGSGRGEQFF. CDR3 sequence (DNA): TGTGCCAGCACCTCCGGCGGTAGCGGGAGGGGGGAGCAGTTCTTC.

This sequence joins TRBV24-1 and TRBJ2-7; the D gene is possibly TRBD1 (5 bases). CDR1 and CDR2 from the germline V gene are KGHDR and SFDVKD. The ends were cut back, 2 bases at V and 2 bases at J, with 9 bases in the middle. This CDR3 spans 14 amino acids. The CDR3 sequence: CATSDSTGTYEQYF. DNA for the CDR3: TGTGCCACCAGTGATTCTACAGGAACCTACGAGCAGTACTTC.

Here the CDR3 DNA reads TGTGCCAGTAGCCCGACAGGGAATCAGCCCCAGCATTTT. Its protein is CASSPTGNQPQHF. This chain connects TRBV19 to TRBJ1-5; TRBD1 matches 7 bases. Trimming at V came to 6 bases and at J to 4 bases, leaving 3 bases not matched to a gene. CDR1 is LNHDA and CDR2 is SQIVND in the germline V gene (reference sequence). The CDR3 loop spans 13 amino acids.

The V gene is TRBV4-1, the J gene TRBJ1-1; D unresolved. V was shortened by 0 bases and J by 3 bases, with 8 bases between the two germline ends. CDR3 length: 14 amino acids. Germline V gene data show CDR1 as MGHRA and CDR2 as YSYEKL. The CDR3 DNA sequence: TGCGCCAGCAGCCAAGAGGCGGCATACACTGAAGCTTTCTTT. Protein: CASSQEAAYTEAFF.

The chain combines TRBV2 with TRBJ1-5; 10 nucleotides align to TRBD1. Germline values: CDR1 SNHLY, CDR2 FYNNEI. This CDR3 spans 14 amino acids. The V gene end was trimmed by 5 bases and the J gene end by 7 bases; junction bases not matched to a gene: 5. The CDR3: CASSRTGGEQPQHF. The CDR3 DNA is TGTGCCAGCAGTAGGACAGGGGGAGAACAGCCCCAGCATTTT.

The rearrangement uses TRBV14 and TRBJ2-7, with D maybe TRBD2 (5 bases). V lost 3 bases and J 2 bases, leaving 14 bases between the germline ends. CDR1 and CDR2 (germline): SGHDN, FVKESK. The CDR3 is 15 amino acids. CDR3 DNA sequence: TGTGCCAGCAGCCAGTTTATTGGGAGCCCCTACGAGCAGTACTTC. Translated: CASSQFIGSPYEQYF.

The chain has TRBV7-9 and TRBJ1-3; 7 bases match TRBD1. CDR3 length equals 12 residues. From germline, CDR1 is SEHNR and CDR2 FQNEAQ (reference sequence). The V and J ends lost 1 base and 10 bases, in that order; junction bases with no gene match: 1. The CDR3 here is CASSLGTGTIYF. Written as DNA, the CDR3 is TGTGCCAGCAGCTTAGGGACAGGTACCATATATTTT.

This chain uses TRBV11-2 with TRBJ1-1; TRBD1 is a possible D gene (6 bases). CDR1 and CDR2 (germline): SGHAT, FQNNGV. The CDR3 covers 17 residues. V was clipped by 2 bases and J by 1 base, with 17 bases between them. CDR3 residues: CASSLHREEWGNTEAFF. CDR3 bases: TGTGCCAGCAGCTTACACAGGGAAGAGTGGGGGAACACTGAAGCTTTCTTT. The variable domain in full, with the rest retrieved from reference TRBV11-2 and TRBJ1-1, is EAGVAQSPRYKIIEKRQSVAFWCNPISGHATLYWYQQILGQGPKLLIQFQNNGVVDDSQLPKDRFSAERLKGVDSTLKIQPAKLEDSAVYLCASSLHREEWGNTEAFFGQGTRLTVV.

The chain joins TRBV2 to TRBJ1-4; weak D call: TRBD1 (5 bases). CDR3 length: 12 amino acids. Germline V gene sequence: CDR1 SNHLY, CDR2 FYNNEI. V lost 6 bases to trimming and J lost 5 bases, with 7 bases between them. The CDR3 here is CASSQGNEKLFF. The CDR3 nucleotides read TGTGCCAGCAGCCAGGGAAATGAAAAACTGTTTTTT.

This chain links TRBV7-9 with TRBJ2-2, with D unresolved. Per germline, CDR1 SEHNR and CDR2 FQNEAQ (reference sequence). This CDR3 is built from 14 residues. Trimming removed 1 base at V and 5 bases at J, with 8 bases between. The CDR3 nucleotides read TGTGCCAGCAGCTTAGAGGTCGGGACCGGGGAGCTGTTTTTT. Translating gives CASSLEVGTGELFF. The full variable domain, in which reference TRBV7-9 and TRBJ2-2 provide the parts outside the CDR3, is DTGVSQNPRHKITKRGQNVTFRCDPISEHNRLYWYRQTLGQGPEFLTYFQNEAQLEKSRLLSDRFSAERPKGSFSTLEIQRTEQGDSAMYLCASSLEVGTGELFFGEGSRLTVL.

CDR3 DNA: TGTGCCAGTAAAGACAGGGCGAGTGATTCGGACTACACCTTC. Protein: CASKDRASDSDYTF. V gene TRBV19 combines with J gene TRBJ1-2, with 7 bases lining up with TRBD1. Germline CDR1 is LNHDA and CDR2 is SQIVND (reference sequence). J gave up 10 bases and V 7 bases, and 15 bases lay outside the gene matches. CDR3 length: 14 amino acids.

V and J are TRBV27 and TRBJ1-5; D gene unclear. CDR3 length equals 14 residues. V was shortened by 3 bases and J by 4 bases, with 10 bases between the two germline ends. Germline lookup yields CDR1 MNHEY and CDR2 SMNVEV (reference sequence). Written as DNA, the CDR3 is TGTGCCAGCAGTTTCTTTGGAGGGAATCAGCCCCAGCATTTT. Protein: CASSFFGGNQPQHF.

The rearrangement links TRBV23-1 to TRBJ2-5; weak D call: TRBD2 (6 bases). TRBV23-1 belongs to the ORF category, with a function that is uncertain. Trimming removed 3 bases from V and 4 bases from J, with 15 bases in between. This CDR3 is 15 amino acids long. DNA for the CDR3: TGCGCCAGCAGTCACCCACCGCCCGGGGGAGAGACCCAGTACTTC. Translating it yields CASSHPPPGGETQYF.

This chain uses TRBV19 with TRBJ2-7; 9 nucleotides match TRBD2. Germline lookup yields CDR1 LNHDA and CDR2 SQIVND (reference sequence). Trimming removed 4 bases from V and 2 bases from J; junction bases left unmatched: 9. The CDR3 totals 16 residues. CDR3 nucleotides: TGTGCCAGTAGTAATCCCGGCGGGAGGGTTACCTACGAGCAGTACTTC. This gives the protein CASSNPGGRVTYEQYF.

V is TRBV9 and J is TRBJ1-4; the match to TRBD1 covers 7 bases. The J segment lost 6 bases and the V segment lost 4 bases, leaving 9 bases of the junction unmatched. CDR1 and CDR2 from the germline V gene are SGDLS and YYNGEE. This CDR3 has 15 amino acids. CDR3 amino acids: CASSKDQGTDEKLFF. The CDR3 nucleotides are TGTGCCAGCAGCAAAGACCAAGGGACAGATGAAAAACTGTTTTTT.

As to this clone: An end of the junction does not agree with germline; a read error may underlie this. This chain joins TRBV9 and TRBJ1-2; 7 nucleotides agree with TRBD1. This CDR3 contains 14 residues. Per the germline V gene, CDR1 is SGDLS and CDR2 is YYNGEE. The CDR3 region is CASSVEHLADRPLF. The CDR3 DNA reads as TGTGCCAGCAGCGTTGAACATTTAGCGGACAGGCCACTCTTC. The full variable domain, in which reference TRBV9 and TRBJ1-2 provide the parts outside the CDR3, is DSGVTQTPKHLITATGQRVTLRCSPRSGDLSVYWYQQSLDQGLQFLIQYYNGEERAKGNILERFSAQQFPDLHSELNLSSLELGDSALYFCASSVEHLADRPLFGSGTRLTVV.